This TCR beta chain was identified during a study of T cell responses to AZD1222 COVID-19 vaccine. Sequenced by immunoSEQ multiplex PCR; TCRdb stores in-frame clones only, minus some. The sample yields around 140,000 clones, about 92% seen once. Germline V lookup: CDR1 SGHTS, CDR2 YDEGEE. V trimming: 0 bases; J trimming: 0 bases; junction bases outside the gene matches: 6. The CDR3 is 17 residues long. This sample comprised peripheral blood, obtained after recovery from COVID-19. The J gene is TRBJ1-1, the V gene TRBV5-8; TRBD1 agrees at 9 bases. The origin of this receptor is an adult who had recovered from COVID-19. The CDR3 DNA is TGTGCCAGCAGCTTGGACAGGGGGCTATTTATGAACACTGAAGCTTTCTTT. It yields the protein CASSLDRGLFMNTEAFF.